The 10 T cell receptor beta chains below were found in one sample sequenced in a study of metastatic and nonmetastatic thyroid tumors. There were no patients who had received any treatment before thyroid surgery. TCRdb redid the clone calls on the PCR reads using MiXCR. The sample lists roughly 20,000 clones, more than 35% occurring once. Material: tumor tissue. All receptors come from a female donor with papillary thyroid cancer or a benign thyroid nodule (not recorded which). Some clones in this sample may be carry-over from other donors' samples.

The chain recombines TRBV19 with TRBJ2-7; 9 bases are a match to TRBD2. In germline, CDR1 is LNHDA, CDR2 SQIVND (reference sequence). After removal of 5 bases from V and 5 bases from J, the junction contained 4 bases not matched to a gene. The CDR3 consists of 13 residues. The CDR3 coding sequence is TGTGCCAGTAGTTTGCGGGGGGGAGACGAGCAGTACTTC. This codes for CASSLRGGDEQYF. The full variable domain, with the rest looked up from reference TRBV19 and TRBJ2-7, is DGGITQSPKYLFRKEGQNVTLSCEQNLNHDAMYWYRQDPGQGLRLIYYSQIVNDFQKGDIAEGYSVSREKKESFPLTVTSAQKNPTAFYLCASSLRGGDEQYFGPGTRLTVT.

The gene calls are TRBV9 and TRBJ1-1; D perhaps matches TRBD1 (6 bases). CDR1 is SGDLS, CDR2 YYNGEE, per germline. The V and J ends lost 0 bases and 7 bases respectively, with 13 bases between them. The CDR3 covers 14 residues. DNA for the CDR3: TGTGCCAGCAGCGTAGGCCCCAGGGGCCATGAAGCTTTCTTT. It is translated as CASSVGPRGHEAFF.

This clone was seen more than once but under ten times. This chain connects TRBV6-2 or TRBV6-3 to TRBJ2-2; D unclear. The CDR3 covers 13 residues. V lost 7 bases and J lost 3, with 9 bases in between. Per germline, CDR1 MNHEY and CDR2 SVGEGT. The CDR3 loop is CASNRLDTGELFF. The CDR3 DNA is TGTGCCAGCAATCGACTTGACACCGGGGAGCTGTTTTTT.

CDR3 DNA sequence: TGTGCCTGGAGCGCAGGGATGGGTGGCTACACCTTC. Amino acid sequence: CAWSAGMGGYTF. This sequence joins TRBV30 and TRBJ1-2; D is possibly TRBD1 (5 bases). Between the trimmed V and J ends, which lost 3 bases and 7 bases, there was a span of 12 bases. This CDR3 comprises 12 residues. The germline gives CDR1 GTSNPN, CDR2 SVGIG (reference sequence).

This clone was observed a handful of times. V is TRBV12-3 or TRBV12-4 and J is TRBJ2-1, with 7 bases aligning to TRBD2. Trimming at V came to 1 base and at J to 4 bases, leaving 4 bases not matched to a gene. The CDR3 is made up of 15 amino acids. In nucleotides, the CDR3 is TGTGCCAGCAGTTTAGAGGCTAGCGGTTACAATGAGCAGTTCTTC. Amino acids: CASSLEASGYNEQFF.

V gene TRBV6-5 combines with J gene TRBJ1-5; 11 bases agree with TRBD1. The CDR3 totals 14 residues. V lost 4 bases, J lost 5 bases, and 1 base stayed unmatched. Germline CDR1 is MNHEY and CDR2 is SVGAGI. The CDR3 spells CASSLDRGHQPQHF. The DNA for the CDR3 is TGTGCCAGCAGTTTGGACAGGGGGCATCAGCCCCAGCATTTT.

This clone was seen a handful of times. The chain has TRBV15 and TRBJ2-7, with D possibly TRBD2 on 6 matching bases. Germline CDR1 is LNHNV and CDR2 is YYDKDF (reference sequence). V gave up 8 bases and J gave up 5 bases, with 13 bases separating them. There are 12 residues in the CDR3. CDR3 residues: CATLGTGDEQYF. CDR3 DNA: TGTGCCACCTTAGGGACTGGGGACGAGCAGTACTTC.

The V and J genes are TRBV30 and TRBJ2-3; D may match TRBD1 or TRBD2 (5 bases each). The germline V and J ends were trimmed by 0 bases and 5 bases, with 9 bases remaining between them. The CDR3 is 13 amino acids. CDR1 and CDR2 (germline): GTSNPN, SVGIG (reference sequence). CDR3 amino acids: CAWSVWGRDTQYF. Written as DNA, the CDR3 is TGTGCCTGGAGTGTTTGGGGGAGAGATACGCAGTATTTT.

The chain combines TRBV28 with TRBJ2-1; D gene uncertain. Trimming took 6 bases from V and 10 from J, leaving 7 bases between them. In germline, CDR1 is MDHEN, CDR2 SYDVKM. The CDR3 has 10 amino acids. The CDR3 DNA follows: TGTGCCAGCAGAGGAATAGAGCAGTTCTTC. This translates into CASRGIEQFF.

There are a few counts of this clone. J is TRBJ1-1 and V is TRBV6-1; 8 bases line up with TRBD1. Germline loops: CDR1 MNHNS, CDR2 SASEGT. V trimming: 8 bases; J trimming: 3 bases; junction bases outside the gene matches: 8. There are 14 residues in the CDR3. The CDR3 nucleotides are TGTGCCAGCTTACAGGGGGATCGGGACACTGAAGCTTTCTTT. Translating gives CASLQGDRDTEAFF.